These 6 T cell receptor beta chains came from one sample sequenced in a study of metastatic and nonmetastatic thyroid tumors. TCRdb re-called the PCR reads via MiXCR. The data hold 35,000 to 50,000 clones, with less than 5% observed a single time. Not a single patient had been given any form of treatment at any point before undergoing thyroid surgery. Specimen: blood. The receptor set was obtained from a female donor with papillary thyroid cancer or a benign thyroid nodule (not recorded which). Some clones in this sample may be carry-over from other donors' samples.

This clone was seen many times. CDR3 sequence reads: CASSSDRAQPQHF. The CDR3 nucleotides are TGTGCCAGCAGCTCCGACAGGGCTCAGCCCCAGCATTTT. This chain links TRBV5-8 with TRBJ1-5, with 7 positions matching TRBD1. V lost 3 bases to trimming and J lost 6 bases; unmatched junction nucleotides: 3. Per germline, CDR1 SGHTS and CDR2 YDEGEE. The CDR3 runs to 13 residues.

This clone appeared many times. Other nucleotide sequences in the sample specify the same CDR3. The chain carries TRBV12-3 or TRBV12-4 and TRBJ1-2; 9 nucleotides align to TRBD1. This CDR3 region has 14 residues. V shed 4 bases, J shed 6 bases, and the junction held 6 bases outside the gene matches. The CDR3 DNA sequence: TGTGCCAGCAGTTCACAGGGGGCCGTGAATGGCTACACCTTC. Translation: CASSSQGAVNGYTF.

At least ten counts were recorded for this clone. The chain couples TRBV7-6 to TRBJ2-3, with D possibly matching TRBD2 (6 bases). Trimming took off 5 bases at V and 0 bases at J, with 15 bases between the two ends. The CDR3 contains 16 residues. Germline CDR1 SGHVS, CDR2 FNYEAQ. In DNA form, the CDR3 reads TGTGCCAGCAGCAACCCCGGGGGAACTAGCACAGATACGCAGTATTTT. Its translation is CASSNPGGTSTDTQYF.

The chain couples TRBV6-6 to TRBJ1-4; 10 nucleotides match TRBD1. Unmatched junction bases numbered 3, after V lost 0 bases and J lost 8 bases. Germline values: CDR1 MNHNY, CDR2 SVGAGI (reference sequence). This CDR3 is 15 amino acids long. The CDR3 coding sequence is TGTGCCAGCAGTTACTCCGGGACAGGGGCAGAAAAACTGTTTTTT. This gives the protein CASSYSGTGAEKLFF.

This clone was seen a few times. The chain joins TRBV11-2 to TRBJ2-3; no definite D call. V dropped 1 base and J dropped 7 bases, with 15 bases sitting between them. In germline, CDR1 is SGHAT, CDR2 FQNNGV. CDR3 size: 15 residues. The CDR3 DNA sequence: TGTGCCAGCAGCTTAGTCGGATCAGCGCAAAATACGCAGTATTTT. Translation gives CASSLVGSAQNTQYF.

This clone was seen repeatedly, ten times or more. V usage is TRBV9 and J usage is TRBJ2-7; perhaps D is TRBD1 or TRBD2 (6 bases each). The CDR3 extends over 15 amino acids. From germline, CDR1 is SGDLS and CDR2 YYNGEE. Deletions cut 0 bases from V and 6 bases from J, with 16 bases between. CDR3 sequence reads: CASSVGGSGEAEQYF. The CDR3 DNA follows: TGTGCCAGCAGCGTAGGCGGGTCAGGGGAGGCCGAGCAGTACTTC.